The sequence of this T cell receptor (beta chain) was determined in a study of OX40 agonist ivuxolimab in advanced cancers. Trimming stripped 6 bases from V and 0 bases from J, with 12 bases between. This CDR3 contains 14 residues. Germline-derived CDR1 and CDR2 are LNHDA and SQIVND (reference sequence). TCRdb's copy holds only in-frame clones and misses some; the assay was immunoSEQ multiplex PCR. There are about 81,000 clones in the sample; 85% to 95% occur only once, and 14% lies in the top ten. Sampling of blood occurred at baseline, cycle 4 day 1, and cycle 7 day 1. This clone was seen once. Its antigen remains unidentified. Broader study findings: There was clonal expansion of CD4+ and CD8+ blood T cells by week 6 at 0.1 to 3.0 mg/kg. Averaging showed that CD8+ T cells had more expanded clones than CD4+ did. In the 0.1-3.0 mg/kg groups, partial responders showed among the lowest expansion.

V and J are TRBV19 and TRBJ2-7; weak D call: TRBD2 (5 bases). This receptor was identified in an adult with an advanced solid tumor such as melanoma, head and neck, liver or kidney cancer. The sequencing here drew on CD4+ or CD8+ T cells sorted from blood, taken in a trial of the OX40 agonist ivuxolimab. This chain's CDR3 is CASRPGVGSYEQYF. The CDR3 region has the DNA TGTGCCAGTAGGCCCGGGGTCGGCTCCTACGAGCAGTACTTC.